This is a list of T cell receptor beta chains from one sample in a study of read filtering for tumor transcriptome and immune sequencing. From the reads, TCRdb called clonotypes with MiXCR, one entry per CDR3 protein. The sample has 35,000 to 40,000 distinct CDR3 sequences; 13% to 15% are singletons. The specimen sequenced was a population of CD138-negative cells sorted from bone marrow. The receptors were gathered from a donor aged 40 or older with multiple myeloma. CDR3s include the opening cysteine and the closing phenylalanine or tryptophan. D genes are given only for firm matches. Where a row states a size, it is once, few, many or the class of an expanded clone; other rows omit it.

v_gene: TRBV10-2; d_gene: -; j_gene: TRBJ1-1; abundance: many; CDR3aa: CASSDGVMDTEAFF; CDR3nt: TGCGCCAGCAGTGATGGTGTTATGGACACTGAAGCTTTCTTT
v_gene: TRBV7-2; d_gene: -; j_gene: TRBJ2-1; abundance: -; CDR3aa: CASSLGPGDEQFF; CDR3nt: TGTGCCAGCAGCTTAGGCCCTGGGGATGAGCAGTTCTTC
v_gene: TRBV28; d_gene: -; j_gene: TRBJ1-5; abundance: few; CDR3aa: CARGQPQHF; CDR3nt: TGTGCGAGAGGTCAGCCCCAGCATTTT
v_gene: TRBV28; d_gene: TRBD1; j_gene: TRBJ2-1; abundance: many; CDR3aa: CASSPDGQGVYNEQFF; CDR3nt: TGTGCCAGCAGTCCCGACGGACAGGGAGTCTACAATGAGCAGTTCTTC
v_gene: TRBV24-1; d_gene: TRBD2; j_gene: TRBJ2-2; abundance: many; CDR3aa: CATSDYPSLGLAGEWHTGELFF; CDR3nt: TGTGCCACCAGTGACTACCCCTCTCTGGGACTAGCGGGGGAATGGCACACCGGGGAGCTGTTTTTT
v_gene: TRBV5-4; d_gene: -; j_gene: TRBJ1-1; abundance: few; CDR3aa: CASLSEDTEAFF; CDR3nt: TGTGCCAGCCTCTCAGAGGACACTGAAGCTTTCTTT
v_gene: TRBV6-6; d_gene: -; j_gene: TRBJ1-1; abundance: many; CDR3aa: CASRHSTILNTEAFF; CDR3nt: TGTGCCAGCAGACATTCGACAATTTTAAACACTGAAGCTTTCTTT
v_gene: TRBV27; d_gene: -; j_gene: TRBJ1-1; abundance: -; CDR3aa: CASSLSWISSAEAFF; CDR3nt: TGTGCCAGCAGTTTATCGTGGATTTCTTCAGCTGAAGCTTTCTTT
v_gene: TRBV4-1; d_gene: TRBD1; j_gene: TRBJ1-4; abundance: -; CDR3aa: CASSQDLDRGIIEKLFF; CDR3nt: TGCGCCAGCAGCCAAGATCTGGACAGGGGGATCATTGAAAAACTGTTTTTT
v_gene: TRBV5-1; d_gene: TRBD1; j_gene: TRBJ2-7; abundance: many; CDR3aa: CASSLGQASSYEQYF; CDR3nt: TGCGCCAGCAGCTTAGGACAGGCGAGCTCCTACGAGCAGTACTTC
v_gene: TRBV28; d_gene: -; j_gene: TRBJ2-2; abundance: few; CDR3aa: CATVRDSNPGELFF; CDR3nt: TGTGCCACCGTCCGGGACTCAAACCCCGGGGAGCTGTTTTTT
v_gene: TRBV2; d_gene: -; j_gene: TRBJ1-4; abundance: many; CDR3aa: CASSVQSWGEDEKLFF; CDR3nt: TGTGCCAGCAGTGTTCAAAGTTGGGGCGAGGATGAAAAACTGTTTTTT
v_gene: TRBV20-1; d_gene: TRBD1; j_gene: TRBJ2-5; abundance: -; CDR3aa: CSARGQGALETQYF; CDR3nt: TGCAGTGCTAGGGGACAGGGGGCATTGGAGACCCAGTACTTC
v_gene: TRBV19; d_gene: -; j_gene: TRBJ2-1; abundance: many; CDR3aa: CASSPRAANYEQFF; CDR3nt: TGTGCCAGTAGTCCTCGGGCAGCTAACTATGAGCAGTTCTTC
v_gene: TRBV5-1; d_gene: -; j_gene: TRBJ2-1; abundance: many; CDR3aa: CASSLQGFSYNEQFF; CDR3nt: TGCGCCAGCAGCTTACAAGGATTCTCCTACAATGAGCAGTTCTTC
v_gene: TRBV20-1; d_gene: -; j_gene: TRBJ2-1; abundance: many; CDR3aa: CSARGTYNEQFF; CDR3nt: TGCAGTGCAAGGGGGACCTACAATGAGCAGTTCTTC
v_gene: TRBV5-5; d_gene: TRBD1; j_gene: TRBJ1-2; abundance: many; CDR3aa: CASSIVPGQGANYGYTF; CDR3nt: TGTGCCAGCAGCATCGTCCCCGGACAGGGTGCTAACTATGGCTACACCTTC